Listed here are 26 T cell receptor beta chains from one sample, sequenced in a study of cytomegalovirus exposure and HLA in healthy donors. The primer mix had 60 Vbeta and 13 Jbeta primers. Assay used: immunoSEQ multiplex PCR; TCRdb lists only in-frame clones, some missing. The sample totals approximately 110,000 clones. Sequenced input: PBMCs. All receptors come from a man aged 50-60 years in good health and CMV-seronegative.

The V and J genes are TRBV5-1 and TRBJ1-4, with 9 nucleotides matching TRBD1. The V gene's germline CDR1 is SGHRS and CDR2 YFSETQ. V lost 3 bases and J lost 6; bases outside the gene matches: 6. This CDR3 is built from 15 residues. The CDR3 region is CASSSSGQGYEKLFF. CDR3 DNA sequence: TGCGCCAGCAGCTCCTCGGGACAGGGCTATGAAAAACTGTTTTTT.

The chain carries TRBV7-2 and TRBJ2-1; D unresolved. Trimming shortened V by 5 bases and J by 3 bases, and 8 bases separated the two germline ends. CDR1 is SGHTA and CDR2 is FQGNSA in the germline V gene. CDR3 size: 13 residues. CDR3 bases: TGTGCCAGCAGCCCCCCAGACTACAATGAGCAGTTCTTC. Its translation is CASSPPDYNEQFF.

The chain combines TRBV2 with TRBJ2-3; D is undetermined. CDR1 SNHLY and CDR2 FYNNEI come from the germline V gene. V was cut by 5 bases and J by 2 bases, with 8 bases left in between. This CDR3 is built from 13 residues. DNA for the CDR3: TGTGCCAGCAGTTTGGCCTTCACAGATACGCAGTATTTT. Translation: CASSLAFTDTQYF.

The chain recombines TRBV19 with TRBJ2-7; the match to TRBD2 covers 10 bases. CDR3 length equals 16 residues. The V segment lost 5 bases and the J segment 3 bases; nucleotides outside the gene matches: 10. Germline CDR1 LNHDA, CDR2 SQIVND (reference sequence). CDR3 coding DNA: TGTGCCAGTAGTTCAAAGGTGGCTAGCGGGAGCTACGAGCAGTACTTC. Its translation is CASSSKVASGSYEQYF.

J is TRBJ1-6 and V is TRBV18; possibly TRBD1 for D (5 bases). Germline CDR1 is KGHSH and CDR2 is LQKENI. Between the trimmed V and J ends, which lost 3 bases and 6 bases, there was a span of 15 bases. CDR3 length: 16 amino acids. CDR3 residues: CASSPPSGGGNSPLHF. The CDR3, as DNA: TGTGCCAGCTCACCTCCGAGCGGGGGGGGTAATTCACCCCTCCACTTT.

The rearrangement links TRBV5-6 to TRBJ2-7; 7 bases match TRBD1. Per the germline V gene, CDR1 is SGHDT and CDR2 is YYEEEE. This CDR3 is built from 13 residues. V trimming: 4 bases; J trimming: 4 bases; junction bases outside the gene matches: 5. CDR3 in DNA: TGTGCCAGCAGCCCGACAGGGCGATACGAGCAGTACTTC. It codes for CASSPTGRYEQYF.

V is TRBV10-3 and J is TRBJ2-3; 7 bases line up with TRBD2. Trimming cost V 4 bases and J 2 bases; bases outside gene matches: 6. The germline CDR1 and CDR2 sequences are ENHRY and SYGVKD. CDR3 length equals 15 residues. DNA of the CDR3: TGTGCCATCAGTGCTAGCGGCCTTAACACAGATACGCAGTATTTT. It codes for CAISASGLNTDTQYF.

J is TRBJ2-5 and V is TRBV7-2; unclear D gene. Germline values: CDR1 SGHTA, CDR2 FQGNSA. V was clipped by 5 bases and J by 5 bases, with 6 bases between them. There are 11 residues in the CDR3. Here the CDR3 DNA reads TGTGCCAGCAGCAGCTATGAGACCCAGTACTTC. Its translation: CASSSYETQYF.

This rearrangement joins TRBV7-9 to TRBJ2-5; possible D gene TRBD2, 5 bases. V dropped 2 bases and J dropped 7 bases, with 17 bases sitting between them. This CDR3 contains 15 residues. The germline V gene encodes CDR1 SEHNR and CDR2 FQNEAQ (reference sequence). The CDR3: CASSLLYSAETTQYF. The CDR3 DNA sequence: TGTGCCAGCAGCTTACTTTATAGCGCTGAAACGACCCAGTACTTC.

The chain carries TRBV15 and TRBJ2-5; 7 bases map to TRBD2. Trimming removed 0 bases from V and 3 bases from J; junction bases left unmatched: 4. The CDR3 covers 15 residues. In germline, CDR1 is LNHNV, CDR2 YYDKDF (reference sequence). CDR3 in DNA: TGTGCCACCAGCAGAGATAGACTAGCCGAAGAGACCCAGTACTTC. Protein: CATSRDRLAEETQYF.

V and J are TRBV29-1 and TRBJ2-7, with 7 nucleotides matching TRBD2. CDR3 length: 12 amino acids. V was pared by 4 bases and J by 1 base, with 1 base of the junction left unmatched. Germline CDR1 SQVTM, CDR2 ANQGSEA. The CDR3, as DNA: TGCAGCGTTGGGGGGGGTTCCTACGAGCAGTACTTC. Its translation: CSVGGGSYEQYF.

V usage is TRBV5-1 and J usage is TRBJ2-1; the D gene is possibly TRBD1 (6 bases). Germline CDR1 SGHRS, CDR2 YFSETQ. V was clipped by 2 bases and J by 0 bases, with 12 bases between them. This CDR3 comprises 16 residues. In nucleotides, the CDR3 is TGCGCCAGCAGCTTTACAGGGAGCAGCTCCTACAATGAGCAGTTCTTC. It yields the protein CASSFTGSSSYNEQFF. Variable domain in full (rest from reference TRBV5-1 and TRBJ2-1): KAGVTQTPRYLIKTRGQQVTLSCSPISGHRSVSWYQQTPGQGLQFLFEYFSETQRNKGNFPGRFSGRQFSNSRSEMNVSTLELGDSALYLCASSFTGSSSYNEQFFGPGTRLTVL.

The chain has TRBV13 and TRBJ1-1; D may be TRBD1 (5 bases). CDR1 is PRHDT, CDR2 FYEKMQ, per germline (reference sequence). This CDR3 has 14 amino acids. V lost 0 bases and J lost 10, with 15 bases in between. CDR3 sequence (DNA): TGTGCCAGCAGCTTAGGGGGGCACTTGATGACAGCTTTCTTT. Translating it yields CASSLGGHLMTAFF.

This chain uses TRBV7-2 with TRBJ1-5; D is possibly TRBD1 (6 bases). Germline V CDR1 and CDR2: SGHTA, FQGNSA. V was shortened by 5 bases and J by 3 bases, with 8 bases between the two germline ends. The CDR3 has 13 amino acids. Here the CDR3 DNA reads TGTGCCAGCAGCGACAGGAACAATCAGCCCCAGCATTTT. It is translated as CASSDRNNQPQHF.

The chain is built from TRBV18 and TRBJ1-2; a weak D match, TRBD1 (5 bases). This CDR3 is built from 17 residues. V was clipped by 4 bases and J by 0 bases, with 18 bases between them. Germline CDR1 is KGHSH and CDR2 is LQKENI. CDR3 bases: TGTGCCAGCTCACTGGACAAGACCCCCAACTCTAACTATGGCTACACCTTC. Its translation is CASSLDKTPNSNYGYTF.

The chain couples TRBV4-1 to TRBJ1-3; D perhaps matches TRBD1 (5 bases). This CDR3 has 17 amino acids. CDR1 MGHRA and CDR2 YSYEKL come from the germline V gene. Trimming removed 1 base from V and 2 bases from J, with 15 bases in between. The CDR3 region has the DNA TGCGCCAGCAGCCAAGGTAGATTAACAGGAGCTGGAAACACCATATATTTT. It yields the protein CASSQGRLTGAGNTIYF.

V and J are TRBV11-2 and TRBJ1-4; perhaps TRBD1 as D (6 bases). Trimming cost V 0 bases and J 8 bases, with 10 bases left between them. This CDR3 has 14 residues. Germline CDR1 reads SGHAT; CDR2 reads FQNNGV. The CDR3 spells CASSLDRGGEKLFF. In nucleotides, the CDR3 is TGTGCCAGCAGCTTAGACAGGGGAGGGGAAAAACTGTTTTTT.

V gene TRBV11-3 combines with J gene TRBJ2-2, with TRBD1 matching 7 bases. CDR3 length equals 20 residues. J gave up 5 bases and V 1 base, and 19 bases lay outside the gene matches. Germline loops: CDR1 SGHNT, CDR2 YENEEA. DNA for the CDR3: TGTGCCAGCAGCTTAGTCTATCCATTCGAGAGGGACAGACAGACCGGGGAGCTGTTTTTT. Translation gives CASSLVYPFERDRQTGELFF.

With respect to this clone: One end of the junction varies from germline; a read error may be responsible. Other nucleotide sequences in the sample specify the same CDR3. This chain uses TRBV4-3 with TRBJ2-1, with a weak D call TRBD1 (6 bases). CDR1 is LGHNA, CDR2 YSLEER, per germline. This CDR3 region has 16 residues. The CDR3 coding sequence is TGCGCCAGTAGCCAAGATTCAGGGGTAGGTTTCTATGAGCAGTTCTTC. It specifies CASSQDSGVGFYEQFF.

V usage is TRBV2 and J usage is TRBJ2-1; 8 bases map to TRBD1. The V and J ends lost 6 bases and 8 bases, in that order; junction bases with no gene match: 3. The CDR3 is made up of 12 amino acids. Germline CDR1 SNHLY, CDR2 FYNNEI. CDR3 residues: CASREQGDEQFF. DNA for the CDR3: TGTGCCAGCAGGGAACAGGGGGATGAGCAGTTCTTC.

The CDR3 region is CASSIGHLRDTQYF. The CDR3 DNA is TGTGCCAGTAGTATCGGACATTTAAGAGATACGCAGTATTTT. V usage is TRBV19 and J usage is TRBJ2-3; a weak D match, TRBD1 (5 bases). Trimming pared 3 bases from V and 5 bases from J, leaving 12 bases between. The CDR3 totals 14 residues. The V gene's germline CDR1 is LNHDA and CDR2 SQIVND (reference sequence).

The CDR3 region has the DNA TGTGCCAGCAGCCCCGGGAGAGGTACCTACGAGCAGTACTTC. The encoded protein is CASSPGRGTYEQYF. V gene TRBV2 combines with J gene TRBJ2-7, with D maybe TRBD2 (6 bases). V lost 6 bases and J lost 2, with 14 bases in between. CDR1 SNHLY and CDR2 FYNNEI come from the germline V gene. CDR3 length: 14 residues.

The chain employs TRBV10-3 and TRBJ2-3; TRBD2 aligns across 9 bases. With V trimmed by 6 bases and J by 5 bases, 9 bases remained unmatched. The CDR3 has 15 residues. From germline, CDR1 is ENHRY and CDR2 SYGVKD. The CDR3 DNA reads as TGTGCCATCAGCGCCGGCGGGAGGGCCGGAGATACGCAGTATTTT. It translates to CAISAGGRAGDTQYF.

The chain combines TRBV7-2 with TRBJ2-7; the match to TRBD2 covers 8 bases. Trimming took 3 bases from V and 4 from J; bases not matched to a gene: 2. The CDR3 has 13 residues. Germline V gives CDR1 SGHTA, CDR2 FQGNSA. The CDR3 protein is CASSFRGGYEQYF. The CDR3 DNA is TGTGCCAGCAGCTTCCGGGGGGGGTACGAGCAGTACTTC.

The chain employs TRBV4-3 and TRBJ2-1, with TRBD1 as a possible D gene (5 bases). In germline, CDR1 is LGHNA, CDR2 YSLEER. There are 14 residues in the CDR3. Trimming took off 2 bases at V and 4 bases at J, with 9 bases between the two ends. The CDR3 protein is CASSQRTSYNEQFF. CDR3 in DNA: TGCGCCAGCAGCCAACGGACATCGTACAATGAGCAGTTCTTC.

The rearrangement links TRBV7-3 to TRBJ2-2; 7 nucleotides agree with TRBD1. CDR3 size: 13 residues. Germline assignment: CDR1 SGHTA and CDR2 FQGTGA. V gave up 5 bases and J gave up 6 bases; unmatched junction bases: 3. CDR3 sequence (DNA): TGTGCCAGCAGCCCGACAGGGCCCGGGGAGCTGTTTTTT. Translated, it gives CASSPTGPGELFF.